This TCR beta chain was sequenced during a study of T cell changes during pregnancy in multiple sclerosis. Profiled with immunoSEQ multiplex PCR; TCRdb holds only in-frame clones, not every one. The sample lists roughly 70,000 clones, more than 80% seen once, with more than 0.9% in the top ten. The CDR3 loop spans 12 amino acids. Per the germline V gene, CDR1 is SGHVS and CDR2 is FNYEAQ. V lost 5 bases to trimming and J lost 2 bases, with 3 bases between them. This clone has just one count. This chain links TRBV7-6 with TRBJ1-4; D gene uncertain. The sequenced sample was peripheral blood, obtained in the third trimester of pregnancy. The clonotype was recovered from a female donor with multiple sclerosis, enrolled in a pregnancy study. CDR3 in DNA: TGTGCCAGCAGCCTCACTAATGAAAAACTGTTTTTT. Protein product: CASSLTNEKLFF.